Presented here are 22 T cell receptor beta chains from one specimen sequenced in a study of glioma-infiltrating T cells after dendritic cell vaccination. Using immunoSEQ multiplex PCR, the repertoire was profiled, and TCRdb retains in-frame clones only, with some absent. Altogether about 58,000 clones are present, under 90% being singletons, with the ten largest covering approximately 9.6%. Documented time point: after dendritic cell vaccination, including at tumor progression/relapse. The sequenced sample was blood, obtained after dendritic cell vaccination. These receptors came from a human donor with glioblastoma.

The rearrangement links TRBV6-5 to TRBJ1-2, with 7 positions matching TRBD1. The V and J ends lost 8 bases and 3 bases, in that order; junction bases with no gene match: 9. This CDR3 comprises 14 residues. From germline, CDR1 is MNHEY and CDR2 SVGAGI. The CDR3 reads CASGGRQGYYGYTF. CDR3 nucleotide sequence: TGTGCCAGCGGGGGAAGACAGGGTTACTATGGCTACACCTTC.

This clone has a handful of counts. This chain joins TRBV4-3 and TRBJ1-4; D is unclear. V lost 4 bases and J 4 bases, leaving 19 bases between the germline ends. This CDR3 region has 17 residues. CDR1 is LGHNA and CDR2 is YSLEER in the germline V gene. This CDR3 reads CASSPTGIGRSNEKLFF. The CDR3 DNA is TGCGCCAGCAGCCCAACCGGTATTGGTAGGAGTAATGAAAAACTGTTTTTT.

The gene calls are TRBV28 and TRBJ2-1; the match to TRBD2 covers 14 bases. This CDR3 is 15 amino acids long. CDR1 is MDHEN and CDR2 is SYDVKM in the germline V gene. Germline trimming cut 6 bases from V and 6 bases from J; bases unmatched to any gene: 4. This CDR3 is CASSRTSGGLNEQFF. Here the CDR3 DNA reads TGTGCCAGCAGCCGGACTAGCGGGGGGCTCAATGAGCAGTTCTTC.

The V and J genes are TRBV27 and TRBJ1-2, with 8 positions matching TRBD1. Trimming took 6 bases from V and 8 from J; bases not matched to a gene: 11. The V gene's germline CDR1 is MNHEY and CDR2 SMNVEV (reference sequence). The CDR3 consists of 14 residues. CDR3 residues: CASRGGQGASGYTF. DNA for the CDR3: TGTGCCAGCAGGGGGGGGCAGGGGGCTTCGGGCTACACCTTC.

The genes are TRBV7-3 and TRBJ1-5; 9 bases are a match to TRBD1. Unmatched junction bases numbered 3, after V lost 5 bases and J lost 1 base. Germline V gene data show CDR1 as SGHTA and CDR2 as FQGTGA. The CDR3 is 15 residues long. This CDR3 is CASSRDRESNQPQHF. The CDR3 DNA reads TGTGCCAGCAGCCGGGACAGGGAAAGCAATCAGCCCCAGCATTTT.

The V gene is TRBV19, the J gene TRBJ1-3; TRBD1 aligns across 8 bases. CDR3 size: 15 residues. Germline values: CDR1 LNHDA, CDR2 SQIVND (reference sequence). The V segment lost 6 bases and the J segment 3 bases; nucleotides outside the gene matches: 7. CDR3 in DNA: TGTGCCAGTAGATTTGGACAGGGCGATGGAAACACCATATATTTT. Its translation: CASRFGQGDGNTIYF.

CDR3 nucleotides: TGCGCCAGCAGCTTGGGGGACAGATCCTACGAGCAGTACTTC. This translates into CASSLGDRSYEQYF. This rearrangement joins TRBV5-1 to TRBJ2-7; 7 bases fit TRBD1. The CDR3 covers 14 residues. Germline CDR1 SGHRS, CDR2 YFSETQ. Germline trimming cut 0 bases from V and 1 base from J; bases unmatched to any gene: 1.

This chain joins TRBV6-5 and TRBJ2-2; 9 bases line up with TRBD1. The CDR3 is made up of 15 amino acids. The V gene's germline CDR1 is MNHEY and CDR2 SVGAGI. V dropped 7 bases and J dropped 3; count of bases not matched to a gene: 6. DNA of the CDR3: TGTGCCAGCAAGGGACAGGGCGGAGACACCGGGGAGCTGTTTTTT. This codes for CASKGQGGDTGELFF.

The chain recombines TRBV5-8 with TRBJ1-5, with D tentatively TRBD1 (6 bases). Trimming shortened V by 4 bases and J by 1 base, and 15 bases separated the two germline ends. Germline values: CDR1 SGHTS, CDR2 YDEGEE. The CDR3 sequence is 16 residues long. The CDR3: CASSQLIGQSNQPQHF. In DNA form, the CDR3 reads TGTGCCAGCAGCCAGCTTATCGGACAGAGCAATCAGCCCCAGCATTTT.

The gene calls are TRBV5-4 and TRBJ2-1, with TRBD2 identical over 15 bases. There are 17 residues in the CDR3. Germline trimming cut 2 bases from V and 6 bases from J; bases unmatched to any gene: 6. The germline CDR1 and CDR2 sequences are SGHNT and YYREEE (reference sequence). CDR3 DNA sequence: TGTGCCAGCAGCTTCGGGACTAGCGGGGGGCGGGGCAATGAGCAGTTCTTC. It codes for CASSFGTSGGRGNEQFF.

The chain couples TRBV29-1 to TRBJ2-3; 12 bases are shared with TRBD2. The germline V gene encodes CDR1 SQVTM and CDR2 ANQGSEA. The length of the CDR3 is 17 residues. The junction had 10 bases not matched to a gene; V was cut back by 2 bases and J by 4 bases. The CDR3 sequence is CSVETGRASGGADTQYF. CDR3 nucleotide sequence: TGCAGCGTTGAAACAGGAAGGGCTAGCGGGGGGGCAGATACGCAGTATTTT.

V gene TRBV19 combines with J gene TRBJ2-7, with D tentatively TRBD1 (6 bases). Germline V gives CDR1 LNHDA, CDR2 SQIVND (reference sequence). CDR3 length equals 15 residues. V was pared by 7 bases and J by 1 base, with 17 bases between. The CDR3: CASISNREGSYEQYF. CDR3 nucleotide sequence: TGTGCCAGTATATCAAACAGGGAAGGATCCTACGAGCAGTACTTC.

The V gene is TRBV2, the J gene TRBJ1-6, with 7 positions matching TRBD1. The V gene end was trimmed by 3 bases and the J gene end by 6 bases; junction bases not matched to a gene: 5. There are 15 residues in the CDR3. Germline V CDR1 and CDR2: SNHLY, FYNNEI. CDR3 DNA sequence: TGTGCCAGCAGTGAGAGGGGGCCTAGTAATTCACCCCTCCACTTT. Its protein is CASSERGPSNSPLHF.

This chain links TRBV14 with TRBJ2-7; TRBD1 agrees at 8 bases. Germline lookup yields CDR1 SGHDN and CDR2 FVKESK. The CDR3 consists of 15 residues. The J segment lost 2 bases and the V segment lost 3 bases, leaving 6 bases of the junction unmatched. CDR3 loop: CASSQLDRGAYEQYF. The CDR3 nucleotides read TGTGCCAGCAGCCAGCTCGACAGGGGTGCCTACGAGCAGTACTTC.

The chain is built from TRBV25-1 and TRBJ2-1; D is undetermined. Germline CDR1 reads MGHDK; CDR2 reads SYGVNS. The CDR3 length is 11 residues. V was shortened by 0 bases and J by 9 bases, with 3 bases between the two germline ends. CDR3 DNA sequence: TGTGCCAGCAGTGAATACGGTGAGCAGTTCTTC. Translating gives CASSEYGEQFF.

This clone was counted once. This rearrangement joins TRBV6-6 to TRBJ2-2; 8 bases fit TRBD1. In germline, CDR1 is MNHNY, CDR2 SVGAGI (reference sequence). The CDR3 contains 16 residues. The trim removed 6 bases at V and 6 bases at J, leaving 12 bases unmatched. The CDR3 region is CASSLNRGLGSGELFF. In DNA form, the CDR3 reads TGTGCCAGCAGCTTAAACAGGGGGTTGGGCTCCGGGGAGCTGTTTTTT.

The rearrangement joins TRBV6-1 to TRBJ1-4, with D tentatively TRBD1 (6 bases). The CDR3 covers 13 residues. Between the trimmed V and J ends, which lost 5 bases and 14 bases, there was a span of 18 bases. From germline, CDR1 is MNHNS and CDR2 SASEGT. The CDR3 is CASSPYTGQWLFF. CDR3 sequence (DNA): TGTGCCAGCAGTCCGTACACCGGACAGTGGCTGTTTTTT.

To note about this clone: At one end, the junction sequence differs from germline, possibly due to a read error. In the same sample, other DNA sequences code for this CDR3. This rearrangement joins TRBV6-5 to TRBJ1-6; D not certain. The CDR3 has 15 residues. Germline V lookup: CDR1 MNHEY, CDR2 SVGAGI. CDR3 coding DNA: TGTGCCAGCAGTTTGGGCAGCTCCTATAATTCCCCCCTCCACTTT. Protein product: CASSLGSSYNSPLHF.

CDR3 residues: CSGTGGRGYEQYF. The DNA of the CDR3 is TGCAGCGGAACAGGGGGCCGAGGCTACGAGCAGTACTTC. V is TRBV29-1 and J is TRBJ2-7; 9 bases line up with TRBD1. The ends lost 7 bases at V and 3 bases at J; junction bases unmatched: 7. CDR3 size: 13 residues. CDR1 is SQVTM and CDR2 is ANQGSEA in the germline V gene.

The chain couples TRBV9 to TRBJ1-1, with TRBD1 matching 7 bases. Germline CDR1 is SGDLS and CDR2 is YYNGEE. With V trimmed by 3 bases and J by 0 bases, 5 bases remained unmatched. The CDR3 runs to 15 residues. The CDR3 nucleotides read TGTGCCAGCAGCGAGTGGGACAGCATGAACACTGAAGCTTTCTTT. This gives the protein CASSEWDSMNTEAFF.

A note on this clone: The identical CDR3 is also encoded by other nucleotide sequences in the sample. The rearrangement links TRBV27 to TRBJ1-6; TRBD1 is a possible D gene (6 bases). The V gene's germline CDR1 is MNHEY and CDR2 SMNVEV (reference sequence). CDR3 length equals 17 residues. V gave up 0 bases and J gave up 10 bases, with 19 bases separating them. The CDR3 nucleotides are TGTGCCAGCAGTTTATCGAGGACGGCCACAGGGATCTCACCCCTCCACTTT. Translation gives CASSLSRTATGISPLHF.

CDR3 protein: CASSLAGGAGNTIYF. The CDR3 DNA is TGTGCCAGCAGCTTAGCTGGGGGGGCCGGAAACACCATATATTTT. The chain uses TRBV7-2 and TRBJ1-3, with a possible D match to TRBD1 (6 bases). The V and J ends lost 0 bases and 4 bases respectively, with 10 bases between them. CDR3 length: 15 amino acids. Germline CDR1 is SGHTA and CDR2 is FQGNSA.